A single T cell receptor beta chain is shown here with its context. Its antigen is undetermined. Unique molecular identifiers were affixed to single, distinct cDNA molecules. TCRdb reprocessed the 5' RACE reads via MiXCR and lists one record per CDR3 protein. The table shows fewer than 85,000 distinct CDR3 sequences, with around 13% occurring only once. This entry is derived from a study of early T cells in non-severe SARS-CoV-2 infection. Turning to the study itself: The sequenced material was bulk RNA from unsorted whole blood, and its chains were unpaired.

After removal of 4 bases from V and 5 bases from J, the junction contained 6 bases not matched to a gene. From germline, CDR1 is SEHNR and CDR2 FQNEAQ (reference sequence). CDR3 length: 15 amino acids. General study points: Anti-spike CD8 responses were favored by VDJdb matching, which missed private and CD4 specificities.

The source of this sequence is an adult who was a healthcare worker with PCR-confirmed SARS-CoV-2 infection or an uninfected control (not recorded which). The sequenced material came from whole blood. The V call is TRBV7-9, the J call TRBJ2-2; the match to TRBD1 covers 8 bases. The CDR3 DNA follows: TGTGCCAGCAGCTCCTGGACAGGGAGGACCGGGGAGCTGTTTTTT. This codes for CASSSWTGRTGELFF.